One and the same sample provided the 30 T cell receptor beta chains below, sequenced in a study of cytomegalovirus exposure and HLA in healthy donors (dated by TCRdb to about 2017). The library was obtained by the immunoSEQ multiplex PCR assay. For the multiplex PCR, a mixture combining 60 forward primers for TCR Vbeta segments and 13 reverse primers for TCR Jbeta segments was used. TCRdb's version of the immuneACCESS table is confined to in-frame rearrangements and falls short of the full clone set. An unresolved V gene accounts for under half of the shortfall where checked; the remainder is of unknown origin. This sample comprises fewer than 100,000 clones, around three quarters of them detected only once. Of the sample, more than 1.5% falls within the top ten clones. Material: PBMCs. These receptors were taken from a man aged 35-49 years in good health and CMV-seronegative.

The CDR3 protein is CASSVGDRPYNEQFF. CDR3 DNA: TGTGCCAGCAGTGTAGGGGACAGGCCCTACAATGAGCAGTTCTTC. The chain uses TRBV6-1 and TRBJ2-1; 8 nucleotides line up with TRBD1. Trimming cost V 4 bases and J 2 bases; bases outside gene matches: 4. This CDR3 contains 15 residues. Germline-derived CDR1 and CDR2 are MNHNS and SASEGT.

The rearrangement uses TRBV30 and TRBJ1-2; 9 nucleotides agree with TRBD1. The CDR3 consists of 13 residues. CDR1 is GTSNPN, CDR2 SVGIG, per germline (reference sequence). J gave up 6 bases and V 4 bases, and 6 bases lay outside the gene matches. DNA of the CDR3: TGTGCCTGGACCAAAAGGACAGGGGATGGCTACACCTTC. As protein: CAWTKRTGDGYTF.

The J gene is TRBJ2-2, the V gene TRBV7-3, with no clear D. Germline lookup yields CDR1 SGHTA and CDR2 FQGTGA. V was shortened by 6 bases and J by 2 bases, with 7 bases between the two germline ends. The CDR3 spans 13 residues. CDR3 DNA: TGTGCCAGCAGGCGATCAAACACCGGGGAGCTGTTTTTT. This codes for CASRRSNTGELFF.

This rearrangement joins TRBV11-3 to TRBJ2-3; weak D call: TRBD1 (5 bases). The CDR3 is 17 amino acids. The germline V gene encodes CDR1 SGHNT and CDR2 YENEEA. Deletions cut 0 bases from V and 3 bases from J, with 16 bases between. The CDR3 DNA sequence: TGTGCCAGCAGCTTAGATAGTCCCGGATCAGGGACAGATACGCAGTATTTT. This gives the protein CASSLDSPGSGTDTQYF.

This clone was observed once. The chain is built from TRBV4-3 and TRBJ2-2; 9 nucleotides align to TRBD2. There are 19 residues in the CDR3. V trimming: 3 bases; J trimming: 1 base; junction bases outside the gene matches: 12. CDR1 LGHNA and CDR2 YSLEER come from the germline V gene. CDR3: CASSHDPLREGRNTGELFF. Written as DNA, the CDR3 is TGCGCCAGCAGCCACGACCCCCTGCGGGAGGGCCGGAACACCGGGGAGCTGTTTTTT.

This chain joins TRBV7-7 and TRBJ2-7; 11 nucleotides match TRBD1. The CDR3 has 14 residues. CDR1 and CDR2 (germline): SSHAT, FNYEAQ (reference sequence). Trimming took 5 bases from V and 3 from J; bases not matched to a gene: 3. The CDR3 nucleotides read TGTGCCAGCAGCGCGGGACAGGGGGTCTACGAGCAGTACTTC. Translating gives CASSAGQGVYEQYF. The full variable domain, with the rest looked up from reference TRBV7-7 and TRBJ2-7, is GAGVSQSPRYKVTKRGQDVTLRCDPISSHATLYWYQQALGQGPEFLTYFNYEAQPDKSGLPSDRFSAERPEGSISTLTIQRTEQRDSAMYRCASSAGQGVYEQYFGPGTRLTVT.

This clone is a singleton in its sample. The chain uses TRBV28 and TRBJ1-3; the D is unclear. V lost 6 bases and J lost 1, with 16 bases in between. From germline, CDR1 is MDHEN and CDR2 SYDVKM. This CDR3 has 16 amino acids. The CDR3 DNA is TGTGCCAGCAGCTTGGTGGTGGTAGCGTCTGGAAACACCATATATTTT. Protein product: CASSLVVVASGNTIYF.

This clone was seen a single time. J is TRBJ2-7 and V is TRBV18, with TRBD2 as a possible D gene (7 bases). Looked up from germline, CDR1 is KGHSH and CDR2 is LQKENI. V lost 3 bases, J lost 9 bases, and 24 bases lay in between. The CDR3 runs to 16 residues. CDR3 region: CASSPTTPGGRNGQYF. CDR3 in DNA: TGTGCCAGCTCACCGACCACGCCCGGGGGGCGGAATGGGCAGTACTTC.

The chain recombines TRBV9 with TRBJ1-5; 8 nucleotides agree with TRBD1. The length of the CDR3 is 15 residues. Trimming removed 4 bases from V and 2 bases from J; junction bases left unmatched: 5. The germline CDR1 and CDR2 sequences are SGDLS and YYNGEE. CDR3: CASSSQGGGNQPQHF. CDR3 in DNA: TGTGCCAGCAGCTCACAGGGGGGGGGCAATCAGCCCCAGCATTTT.

This clone came up once. The gene calls are TRBV5-1 and TRBJ1-6; TRBD1 agrees at 7 bases. The CDR3 runs 15 residues. The V gene's germline CDR1 is SGHRS and CDR2 YFSETQ. J lost 7 bases, V lost 4 bases, and 8 bases had no gene match. CDR3 in amino acids: CASSRGGTENSPLHF. In DNA, the CDR3 is TGCGCCAGCAGCAGAGGGGGCACGGAGAATTCACCCCTCCACTTT.

This clone has more than one count but fewer than ten. The rearrangement uses TRBV5-6 and TRBJ1-3; D is unclear. The germline gives CDR1 SGHDT, CDR2 YYEEEE. The germline V and J ends were trimmed by 4 bases and 1 base, with 15 bases remaining between them. This CDR3 contains 16 residues. CDR3 DNA sequence: TGTGCCAGCAGCCCGGGAGGCGGGTTATCTGGAAACACCATATATTTT. Protein sequence: CASSPGGGLSGNTIYF.

This clone was seen more than once but under ten times. V usage is TRBV13 and J usage is TRBJ2-7; a possible D gene is TRBD2 (7 bases). Trimming removed 5 bases from V and 5 bases from J, with 19 bases in between. Germline V lookup: CDR1 PRHDT, CDR2 FYEKMQ (reference sequence). The CDR3 runs 15 residues. The CDR3 region has the DNA TGTGCCAGCAGCCAGAGGGGGGGCATTTCGAACGAGCAGTACTTC. It is translated as CASSQRGGISNEQYF.

The chain uses TRBV5-1 and TRBJ2-3, with D maybe TRBD1 (5 bases). The germline gives CDR1 SGHRS, CDR2 YFSETQ. This CDR3 has 16 amino acids. Trimming removed 7 bases at V and 2 bases at J, with 20 bases between. CDR3 residues: CASGVGQSVFTDTQYF. The CDR3 bases are TGCGCCAGCGGCGTGGGGCAGTCCGTATTCACAGATACGCAGTATTTT.

This clone was found a few times. The rearrangement joins TRBV4-3 to TRBJ2-1; TRBD2 matches at 10 bases. CDR1 and CDR2 from the germline V gene are LGHNA and YSLEER. The CDR3 contains 18 residues. Germline trimming cut 0 bases from V and 0 bases from J; bases unmatched to any gene: 5. Here the CDR3 reads CASSQDPRTSGSYNEQFF. As DNA, the CDR3 is TGCGCCAGCAGCCAAGATCCGAGGACTAGCGGCTCCTACAATGAGCAGTTCTTC.

This clone has a handful of counts. The chain employs TRBV30 and TRBJ2-7; maybe TRBD2 (6 bases). The CDR3 sequence is 14 residues long. Trimming shortened V by 8 bases and J by 4 bases, and 21 bases separated the two germline ends. The V gene's germline CDR1 is GTSNPN and CDR2 SVGIG (reference sequence). CDR3 residues: CAAYLAGSGYEQYF. The CDR3, as DNA: TGTGCCGCCTATTTGGCGGGAAGCGGGTACGAGCAGTACTTC.

The chain uses TRBV5-1 and TRBJ2-3; 11 bases line up with TRBD2. Looked up from germline, CDR1 is SGHRS and CDR2 is YFSETQ. V lost 2 bases, J lost 0 bases, and 5 bases stayed unmatched. This CDR3 comprises 17 residues. The CDR3 is CASSFSGGDSSTDTQYF. CDR3 in DNA: TGCGCCAGCAGCTTTAGCGGGGGGGATTCTAGCACAGATACGCAGTATTTT.

This rearrangement joins TRBV18 to TRBJ2-5; D uncertain. CDR1 KGHSH and CDR2 LQKENI come from the germline V gene. CDR3 length: 15 residues. V lost 2 bases to trimming and J lost 3 bases, with 13 bases between them. CDR3 residues: CASSPGFGGEETQYF. CDR3 sequence (DNA): TGTGCCAGCTCACCAGGCTTTGGCGGAGAAGAGACCCAGTACTTC.

The chain is built from TRBV7-2 and TRBJ2-6, with a possible D match to TRBD2 (6 bases). CDR3 length: 15 residues. Trimming took off 6 bases at V and 2 bases at J, with 11 bases between the two ends. In germline, CDR1 is SGHTA, CDR2 FQGNSA. The chain's CDR3 is CASSPSGAGANVLTF. CDR3 in DNA: TGTGCCAGCAGTCCCTCGGGGGCTGGGGCCAACGTCCTGACTTTC.

In this sample, this clone turned up once. The V and J genes are TRBV5-6 and TRBJ2-2; D call uncertain. The V end lost 1 base, the J end lost 4 bases, and 8 bases lay between the germline ends. Germline lookup yields CDR1 SGHDT and CDR2 YYEEEE. The length of the CDR3 is 14 residues. The CDR3 sequence is CASSLSATTGELFF. As DNA, the CDR3 is TGTGCCAGCAGCTTGTCAGCGACCACCGGGGAGCTGTTTTTT.

The CDR3 loop reads CASSFSTVGLDTF. The CDR3, as DNA: TGTGCCAGCAGCTTTAGTACAGTGGGCCTCGACACCTTC. This rearrangement joins TRBV7-2 to TRBJ1-2, with no clear D. Trimming took 3 bases from V and 12 from J, leaving 17 bases between them. The CDR3 has 13 residues. Germline V lookup: CDR1 SGHTA, CDR2 FQGNSA.

This clone was found once. This chain links TRBV7-6 with TRBJ2-5; 12 nucleotides agree with TRBD2. The assigned J gene may be wrong: the sequence end matches TRBJ2-7 better. This CDR3 comprises 17 residues. Germline lookup yields CDR1 SGHVS and CDR2 FNYEAQ. CDR3 DNA: TGTGCCAGCAGCTTATACACTAGCGGGAGGCTATCCTACGAGCAGTACTTC. This translates into CASSLYTSGRLSYEQYF.

The rearrangement uses TRBV28 and TRBJ1-2; TRBD1 matches at 9 bases. CDR1 is MDHEN, CDR2 SYDVKM, per germline. The J segment lost 3 bases and the V segment lost 6 bases, leaving 5 bases of the junction unmatched. The CDR3 loop spans 14 amino acids. The CDR3, as DNA: TGTGCCAGCAGACGACAGGGGGGAGACTATGGCTACACCTTC. Translating gives CASRRQGGDYGYTF.

V and J are TRBV9 and TRBJ2-7, with D perhaps matching TRBD2 (6 bases). Germline V CDR1 and CDR2: SGDLS, YYNGEE. This CDR3 is 14 amino acids long. Trimming left V 0 bases short and J 3 bases short, with 10 bases between. The CDR3 nucleotides read TGTGCCAGCAGCGTAGCGGGAGAAAACTACGAGCAGTACTTC. It is translated as CASSVAGENYEQYF. Variable domain in full (rest from reference TRBV9 and TRBJ2-7): DSGVTQTPKHLITATGQRVTLRCSPRSGDLSVYWYQQSLDQGLQFLIQYYNGEERAKGNILERFSAQQFPDLHSELNLSSLELGDSALYFCASSVAGENYEQYFGPGTRLTVT.

The chain employs TRBV11-2 and TRBJ2-3; 8 positions match TRBD1. Germline CDR1 is SGHAT and CDR2 is FQNNGV. The length of the CDR3 is 19 residues. Trimming took 3 bases from V and 1 from J; bases not matched to a gene: 15. CDR3 loop: CASSFLAISPGQGTDTQYF. In DNA, the CDR3 is TGTGCCAGCAGCTTTTTAGCTATATCCCCGGGACAGGGCACAGATACGCAGTATTTT.

The genes are TRBV19 and TRBJ1-5, with TRBD1 matching over 7 bases. With 8 bases clipped from V and 0 bases from J, the junction kept 13 bases outside the gene matches. The length of the CDR3 is 17 residues. Germline CDR1 and CDR2: LNHDA and SQIVND (reference sequence). CDR3 nucleotide sequence: TGTGCCAGTGGAACCGGCGGGACAGCTAATAGCAATCAGCCCCAGCATTTT. Encoded protein: CASGTGGTANSNQPQHF.

The CDR3 loop reads CASSYTTGDSGELFF. Written as DNA, the CDR3 is TGTGCCAGCAGTTACACGACAGGGGATTCCGGGGAGCTGTTTTTT. The chain employs TRBV6-5 and TRBJ2-2; 8 bases fit TRBD1. The CDR3 is 15 amino acids. The germline gives CDR1 MNHEY, CDR2 SVGAGI. The trim removed 2 bases at V and 6 bases at J, leaving 5 bases unmatched.

The chain carries TRBV27 and TRBJ1-2; D might be TRBD1 (5 bases). V lost 3 bases, J lost 1 base, and 9 bases lay in between. The CDR3 has 14 amino acids. CDR1 and CDR2 (germline): MNHEY, SMNVEV (reference sequence). The CDR3 spells CASSFTRDNYGYTF. The CDR3 DNA follows: TGTGCCAGCAGTTTTACCAGGGATAACTATGGCTACACCTTC.

The chain combines TRBV7-2 with TRBJ1-6; D is possibly TRBD1 (6 bases). CDR1 is SGHTA, CDR2 FQGNSA, per germline. The CDR3 is made up of 18 amino acids. V dropped 5 bases and J dropped 0 bases, with 17 bases sitting between them. CDR3: CASSRSTGHSSYNSPLHF. The CDR3 region has the DNA TGTGCCAGCAGCAGATCGACAGGACACAGCTCCTATAATTCACCCCTCCACTTT.

The V call is TRBV7-8, the J call TRBJ2-3; maybe TRBD2 (6 bases). Germline CDR1 and CDR2: SGHVS and FQNEAQ. CDR3 size: 16 residues. V lost 5 bases and J 3 bases, leaving 18 bases between the germline ends. CDR3 loop: CASSPSQTSYTDTQYF. As DNA, the CDR3 is TGTGCCAGCAGCCCGAGCCAAACTAGCTATACAGATACGCAGTATTTT.

For this clone: Other DNA variants within this sample encode the same CDR3. This chain links TRBV5-1 with TRBJ2-3; the D gene is possibly TRBD2 (6 bases). The CDR3 covers 15 residues. Germline-derived CDR1 and CDR2 are SGHRS and YFSETQ. V was pared by 0 bases and J by 0 bases, with 8 bases between. The CDR3 DNA reads TGCGCCAGCAGCTTGGGAGGGACTAGCACAGATACGCAGTATTTT. As protein: CASSLGGTSTDTQYF.